This T cell receptor beta chain was profiled in a study of PD-1 blockade in mismatch repair-deficient tumors. Study details: All were previously treated, progressing patients with about a dozen mismatch repair-deficient cancer types.

A note on this clone: What it recognizes is unknown.

V lost 3 bases, J lost 0 bases, and 15 bases lay in between. The CDR3 consists of 17 residues. Germline CDR1 is MGHRA and CDR2 is YSYEKL. Study-level findings and limits: Rapid post-treatment expansion, then contraction, generally preceding radiologic response, marked tumor-resident clones.

PCR or immunohistochemistry showed mismatch repair deficiency in every enrolled patient. A few pembrolizumab responders had their TCRs sequenced. Sequenced by immunoSEQ multiplex PCR; TCRdb stores in-frame clones only, minus some. This sample has around 130,000 clones; around nine tenths occur once, and the top ten carry roughly 10%. The chain has TRBV4-1 and TRBJ1-3; no reliable D call. The receptor was isolated from an adult with mismatch repair-deficient cancer. The sequencing here drew on peripheral blood, taken 70 to 72 weeks after starting pembrolizumab. The CDR3 protein is CASSQGYTRSSGNTIYF. In nucleotides, the CDR3 is TGCGCCAGCAGCCAGGGCTATACCAGGAGCTCTGGAAACACCATATATTTT.